This is a list of T cell receptor beta chains from one sample in a study of PD-1 blockade in classical Hodgkin lymphoma. Data came from immunoSEQ multiplex PCR; TCRdb stores just in-frame clones and leaves some out. The sample contains around 70,000 clones, 71% of which appear only once. The input for sequencing was peripheral blood mononuclear cells (PBMCs), taken before the second cycle of nivolumab. Source of these receptors: a human donor with classical Hodgkin lymphoma. Each CDR3 is given with its conserved first and last residue. D genes are given only for firm matches. The size entry is marked missing in some rows and otherwise reads once, few, many or a size class.

clone_size | j_call | d_call | v_call | cdr3_aa | cdr3_nt
few | TRBJ2-7 | NA | TRBV28 | CASRPQGLTALKQYF | TGTGCCAGCAGGCCGCAGGGTCTCACAGCCCTCAAGCAGTACTTC
few | TRBJ1-2 | NA | TRBV29-1 | CSVAGEVLPFGYTF | TGCAGCGTTGCCGGGGAGGTGCTCCCTTTTGGCTACACCTTC
NA | TRBJ1-1 | NA | TRBV27 | CASRVHGDTEAFF | TGTGCCAGCAGGGTTCATGGGGACACTGAAGCTTTCTTT
NA | TRBJ1-6 | NA | TRBV9 | CASSAAGGESPLHF | TGTGCCAGCAGCGCGGCCGGGGGGGAATCACCCCTCCACTTT
NA | TRBJ1-2 | NA | TRBV2 | CASSEGGYGYTF | TGTGCCAGCAGTGAAGGGGGCTATGGCTACACCTTC
few | TRBJ1-6 | TRBD1 | TRBV28 | CASSFEDRDNSPLHF | TGTGCCAGCAGTTTCGAGGACAGGGATAATTCACCCCTCCACTTT
NA | TRBJ1-5 | NA | TRBV28 | CASSLGRGIPQHF | TGTGCCAGCAGTTTAGGGAGGGGGATACCCCAGCATTTT
once | TRBJ2-7 | NA | TRBV6-6 | CASIPRSDDEQYF | TGTGCCAGCATCCCGCGTAGCGACGACGAGCAGTACTTC
NA | TRBJ2-6 | NA | TRBV19 | CASSIEGSGANVLTF | TGTGCCAGTAGTATCGAAGGCTCAGGGGCCAACGTCCTGACTTTC
NA | TRBJ2-7 | NA | TRBV11-3 | CASSFDSVASYEQYF | TGTGCCAGCAGCTTTGACAGCGTTGCCTCCTACGAGCAGTACTTC
NA | TRBJ1-6 | NA | TRBV9 | CASSVQGSNSPLHF | TGTGCCAGCAGCGTCCAGGGAAGCAATTCACCCCTCCACTTT
few | TRBJ1-2 | NA | TRBV4-1 | CASSQEGSNYGYTF | TGCGCCAGCAGCCAAGAAGGTTCGAACTATGGCTACACCTTC
NA | TRBJ2-2 | NA | TRBV28 | CASSLGQNTGELFF | TGTGCCAGCAGTCTCGGGCAGAACACCGGGGAGCTGTTTTTT
NA | TRBJ1-4 | NA | TRBV15 | CATRGGGLNEKLFF | TGTGCCACGAGGGGCGGTGGCTTAAATGAAAAACTGTTTTTT
NA | TRBJ1-2 | NA | TRBV6-6 | CASRREGQNYGYTF | TGTGCCAGCAGGCGAGAAGGACAGAACTATGGCTACACCTTC
NA | TRBJ2-5 | NA | TRBV29-1 | CSAGGQGGETQYF | TGCAGCGCCGGGGGGCAGGGAGGAGAGACCCAGTACTTC
NA | TRBJ1-2 | NA | TRBV29-1 | CSVEDQVGGGYTF | TGCAGCGTTGAAGATCAAGTGGGAGGAGGCTACACCTTC
NA | TRBJ1-3 | NA | TRBV7-2 | CASSLELGTGNTIYF | TGTGCCAGCAGCTTAGAACTGGGAACTGGAAACACCATATATTTT
NA | TRBJ2-2 | NA | TRBV2 | CASSIDTLGTGELFF | TGTGCCAGCAGTATCGACACCCTTGGGACCGGGGAGCTGTTTTTT
NA | TRBJ2-4 | TRBD1 | TRBV19 | CASSSQGANIQYF | TGTGCCAGTAGTAGCCAGGGGGCAAACATTCAGTACTTC
NA | TRBJ2-5 | TRBD2 | TRBV5-6 | CASSFLAGGGEQYF | TGTGCCAGCAGCTTCCTAGCGGGAGGAGGGGAGCAGTACTTC
NA | TRBJ1-1 | NA | TRBV12-5 | CASGSQPGYTEAFF | TGTGCTAGTGGTTCTCAGCCAGGGTACACTGAAGCTTTCTTT
once | TRBJ2-6 | NA | TRBV18 | CASSPFGTGANVLTF | TGTGCCAGCTCACCATTCGGGACTGGGGCCAACGTCCTGACTTTC
NA | TRBJ2-1 | NA | TRBV6-4 | CASSLDMRGSYNEQFF | TGTGCCAGCAGTCTCGATATGAGGGGCTCCTACAATGAGCAGTTCTTC
NA | TRBJ2-5 | NA | TRBV21-1 | CARIRDGFKETQYF | TGTGCCAGAATAAGGGACGGATTCAAAGAGACCCAGTACTTC
few | TRBJ2-3 | NA | TRBV11-2 | CASSYVGDTQYF | TGTGCCAGCAGCTACGTCGGGGATACGCAGTATTTT
NA | TRBJ2-7 | NA | TRBV6-5 | CASSPYEGNYEQYF | TGTGCCAGCAGCCCTTACGAGGGTAACTACGAGCAGTACTTC
NA | TRBJ2-1 | TRBD2 | TRBV6-6 | CASRALAGGYNEQFF | TGTGCCAGCAGGGCCCTAGCGGGAGGTTACAATGAGCAGTTCTTC
NA | TRBJ1-4 | NA | TRBV6-5 | CASSYRAGATNEKLFF | TGTGCCAGCAGTTACCGGGCGGGGGCAACTAATGAAAAACTGTTTTTT
NA | TRBJ1-5 | TRBD1 | TRBV19 | CASRQGLYQPQHF | TGTGCCAGTAGACAGGGGCTCTATCAGCCCCAGCATTTT
NA | TRBJ2-3 | TRBD2 | TRBV27 | CASSPGLAGRTDTQYF | TGTGCCAGCAGTCCGGGACTAGCGGGGCGCACAGATACGCAGTATTTT
NA | TRBJ2-7 | TRBD2 | TRBV7-9 | CASGPSGLALTGEQYF | TGTGCCAGCGGACCTTCGGGACTAGCTCTGACGGGCGAGCAGTACTTC
NA | TRBJ1-1 | NA | TRBV6-6 | CASSDLGGDTEAFF | TGTGCCAGCAGTGACCTAGGTGGGGACACTGAAGCTTTCTTT
NA | TRBJ2-7 | NA | TRBV7-9 | CASSPELGEQYF | TGTGCCAGCAGCCCGGAATTGGGCGAGCAGTACTTC
NA | TRBJ2-1 | NA | TRBV10-3 | CAISDNGREQFF | TGTGCCATCAGTGACAATGGGCGTGAGCAGTTCTTC
NA | TRBJ1-1 | TRBD1 | TRBV11-2 | CASSRGGRVTEAFF | TGTGCCAGCAGCCGAGGGGGCCGGGTCACTGAAGCTTTCTTT
NA | TRBJ2-2 | TRBD1 | TRBV19 | CASRRDRVEPGELFF | TGTGCCAGTAGGAGAGACAGGGTAGAGCCCGGGGAGCTGTTTTTT
NA | TRBJ2-5 | NA | TRBV6-1 | CASSDGGIETQYF | TGTGCCAGCAGTGATGGGGGGATAGAGACCCAGTACTTC
NA | TRBJ2-4 | NA | TRBV6-5 | CASSYSTGGRNIQYF | TGTGCCAGCAGTTACTCGACCGGAGGGAGAAACATTCAGTACTTC
NA | TRBJ2-1 | TRBD1 | TRBV7-8 | CASSIQGASYNEQFF | TGTGCCAGCAGCATACAGGGGGCCTCCTACAATGAGCAGTTCTTC
NA | TRBJ2-5 | NA | TRBV29-1 | CSVAAKETQYF | TGCAGCGTTGCCGCAAAAGAGACCCAGTACTTC
NA | TRBJ1-2 | TRBD1 | TRBV7-2 | CASSLWTGVAPINRYTF | TGTGCCAGCAGCTTATGGACAGGGGTGGCACCTATCAACCGCTACACCTTC
few | TRBJ2-1 | NA | TRBV29-1 | CSVEGGWSYNEQFF | TGCAGCGTTGAAGGGGGCTGGAGTTACAATGAGCAGTTCTTC
NA | TRBJ2-4 | TRBD1 | TRBV27 | CASSLSPGTGSIQYF | TGTGCCAGCAGTTTAAGCCCGGGGACAGGGTCAATTCAGTACTTC
NA | TRBJ1-2 | NA | TRBV6-5 | CASREGVRYGYTF | TGTGCCAGCCGAGAAGGGGTACGGTATGGCTACACCTTC